Listed below are T cell receptor beta chains from one sample, sequenced in a study of T cell changes during pregnancy in multiple sclerosis. Libraries were prepared by immunoSEQ multiplex PCR; TCRdb keeps only in-frame clonotypes and omits some of them. The repertoire includes over 80,000 clones, 90% of them detected once, and just over 0.75% sits in the top ten. This specimen consisted of peripheral blood, obtained in the second trimester of pregnancy. The source of these receptors is a female donor in good health, enrolled as a control in a pregnancy study. The CDR3 runs from the conserved cysteine through the conserved F or W. The D gene is left open where the match is weak. The size field is filled for only some rows; it gives once, few, many or a size class.

TRBJ2-3	-	-	TRBV27	TGTGCCAGCAGTTTCAGTGCTAGCACAGATACGCAGTATTTT	CASSFSASTDTQYF
TRBJ2-2	-	-	TRBV5-4	TGTGCCAGCAGCTCACCTACCCCTAGAGTGAGCACCGGGGAGCTGTTTTTT	CASSSPTPRVSTGELFF
TRBJ1-1	TRBD1	once	TRBV2	TGTGCCAGCAGGGGACAGGGAGCAATTGAAGCTTTCTTT	CASRGQGAIEAFF
TRBJ2-1	-	-	TRBV5-1	TGCGCCAGCAGCTTGACGGGGTCCTACAATGAGCAGTTCTTC	CASSLTGSYNEQFF
TRBJ2-1	-	-	TRBV6-5	TGTGCCAGCAGCAAGGACAGATCCCCTTACAATGAGCAGTTCTTC	CASSKDRSPYNEQFF
TRBJ1-2	TRBD1	once	TRBV7-9	TGTGCCAGCAGGGTCCGGGACAGGGGTCCTGAGGGCTACACCTTC	CASRVRDRGPEGYTF
TRBJ2-3	-	-	TRBV7-2	TGTGCCAGCAGCTTCGCAGATACGCAGTATTTT	CASSFADTQYF
TRBJ2-3	-	-	TRBV29-1	TGCAGCGGGAGGGATACAGGAGAGAGCACAGATACGCAGTATTTT	CSGRDTGESTDTQYF
TRBJ2-1	TRBD2	-	TRBV4-1	TGCGCCAGCAGCCGATTTAGCGGGGGGGGTTTCAATGAGCAGTTCTTC	CASSRFSGGGFNEQFF
TRBJ2-3	TRBD2	-	TRBV4-3	TGCGCCAGCAGCCAAGATCTTTGGGGCGGGAGTACGCCAGATACGCAGTATTTT	CASSQDLWGGSTPDTQYF
TRBJ2-6	-	-	TRBV9	TGTGCCAGCAGCGTAGGATTAGAGGACTCTGGGGCCAACGTCCTGACTTTC	CASSVGLEDSGANVLTF
TRBJ2-2	TRBD1	-	TRBV27	TGTGCCAGCAGTCTCCCTACAGACAGGGAAAACACCGGGGAGCTGTTTTTT	CASSLPTDRENTGELFF
TRBJ1-5	-	-	TRBV2	TGTGCCAGCAGGGCTTCACAGATTAGCAATCAGCCCCAGCATTTT	CASRASQISNQPQHF
TRBJ2-1	TRBD1	-	TRBV7-9	TGTGCCAGCAGCTTAGTTGGGGCAGGGGGCCCTGAGCAGTTCTTC	CASSLVGAGGPEQFF
TRBJ1-2	TRBD1	-	TRBV5-6	TGTGCCAGCAGCCCTGACAGGGCCAACTATGGCTACACCTTC	CASSPDRANYGYTF